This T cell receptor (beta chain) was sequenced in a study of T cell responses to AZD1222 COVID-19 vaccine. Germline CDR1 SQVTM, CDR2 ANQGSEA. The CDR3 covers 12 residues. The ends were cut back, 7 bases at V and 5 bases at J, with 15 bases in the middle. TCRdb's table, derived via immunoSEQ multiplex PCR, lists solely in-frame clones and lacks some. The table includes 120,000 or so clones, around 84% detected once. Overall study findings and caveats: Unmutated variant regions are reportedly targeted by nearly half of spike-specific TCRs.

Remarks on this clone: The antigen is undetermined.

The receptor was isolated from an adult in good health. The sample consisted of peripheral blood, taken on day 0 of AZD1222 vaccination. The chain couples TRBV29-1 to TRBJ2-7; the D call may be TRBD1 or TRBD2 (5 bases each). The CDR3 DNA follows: TGCAGCGCCTTGAGGGGTAGGGACGAGCAGTACTTC. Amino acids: CSALRGRDEQYF.